The 20 T cell receptor beta chains given below trace back to one sample, sequenced in a study of response to subunit inactivated influenza vaccine. One entry per CDR3 protein, called by TCRdb with MiXCR from the RT-PCR reads. The repertoire has 700,000 to 800,000 distinct CDR3 sequences, approximately 17% of them found once; the top ten carry about a tenth. Here the sequenced sample was PBMCs from blood, taken approximately 5 days after vaccination. All receptors come from a man aged 50-60 years who received an inactivated influenza vaccine.

This clonotype appeared many times. The chain combines TRBV7-2 with TRBJ1-2, with 9 bases that match TRBD1. V lost 4 bases, J lost 6 bases, and 6 bases stayed unmatched. The CDR3 has 14 residues. CDR1 is SGHTA and CDR2 is FQGNSA in the germline V gene. The CDR3 region has the DNA TGTGCCAGCAGCTACCCGGGACAGGGTGATGGCTACACCTTC. It codes for CASSYPGQGDGYTF.

This clonotype has ten or more counts. This CDR3 is CSVRSGGRETQYF. DNA for the CDR3: TGCAGCGTTCGAAGCGGGGGGCGAGAGACCCAGTACTTC. V usage is TRBV29-1 and J usage is TRBJ2-5, with 9 bases lining up with TRBD2. This CDR3 comprises 13 residues. CDR1 and CDR2 from the germline V gene are SQVTM and ANQGSEA. V dropped 5 bases and J dropped 4; count of bases not matched to a gene: 5. The full variable domain, in which reference TRBV29-1 and TRBJ2-5 provide the parts outside the CDR3, is SAVISQKPSRDICQRGTSLTIQCQVDSQVTMMFWYRQQPGQSLTLIATANQGSEATYESGFVIDKFPISRPNLTFSTLTVSNMSPEDSSIYLCSVRSGGRETQYFGPGTRLLVL.

The genes are TRBV6-5 and TRBJ2-5; 10 bases line up with TRBD1. The germline V gene has CDR1 MNHEY and CDR2 SVGAGI. The V and J ends lost 2 bases and 4 bases, in that order; junction bases with no gene match: 10. The CDR3 covers 17 residues. As DNA, the CDR3 is TGTGCCAGCAGTTACGGGACAGGGGATCGGTTAGGAGAGACCCAGTACTTC. Amino acid sequence: CASSYGTGDRLGETQYF.

The rearrangement links TRBV10-2 to TRBJ2-7; D not resolved. The germline gives CDR1 WSHSY, CDR2 SAAADI. Between the trimmed V and J ends, which lost 5 bases and 0 bases, there was a span of 8 bases. The CDR3 length is 13 residues. The chain's CDR3 is CASSYPPSYEQYF. The CDR3 DNA follows: TGCGCCAGCAGTTATCCCCCCTCCTACGAGCAGTACTTC.

This clonotype has more than one count but fewer than ten. The chain has TRBV5-6 and TRBJ1-2; TRBD1 might be the D (5 bases). CDR1 SGHDT and CDR2 YYEEEE come from the germline V gene. The CDR3 is 13 residues long. V was shortened by 5 bases and J by 7 bases, with 15 bases between the two germline ends. DNA of the CDR3: TGTGCCAGCAGTTTCGCAGGGAATTCTGGCTACACCTTC. Translated: CASSFAGNSGYTF.

This clonotype was counted a few times. V usage is TRBV10-3 and J usage is TRBJ1-1; 9 nucleotides align to TRBD1. V gave up 5 bases and J gave up 7 bases; unmatched junction bases: 5. The CDR3 totals 13 residues. Germline V gives CDR1 ENHRY, CDR2 SYGVKD. CDR3 bases: TGTGCCATCAGTACAGGGGGCTTGGGTGAAGCTTTCTTT. Residues: CAISTGGLGEAFF.

This clonotype came up many times. The chain combines TRBV10-3 with TRBJ2-6; D gene unclear. Germline CDR1 reads ENHRY; CDR2 reads SYGVKD. With 3 bases removed from V and 1 base from J, the gap between germline ends came to 7 bases. The CDR3 length is 15 residues. CDR3 DNA sequence: TGTGCCATCAGTGATAAGGGTTCTGGGGCCAACGTCCTGACTTTC. It is translated as CAISDKGSGANVLTF.

The gene calls are TRBV12-3 or TRBV12-4 and TRBJ2-1; D is unclear. The CDR3 extends over 12 amino acids. V lost 8 bases and J 9 bases, leaving 14 bases between the germline ends. As DNA, the CDR3 is TGTGCCAGCCGGTCTGGGAACTTTGAGCAGTTCTTC. It specifies CASRSGNFEQFF.

A few counts support this clonotype. The rearrangement uses TRBV29-1 and TRBJ2-7, with D possibly TRBD2 on 7 matching bases. The germline gives CDR1 SQVTM, CDR2 ANQGSEA. The CDR3 has 14 amino acids. V was pared by 4 bases and J by 2 bases, with 15 bases between. This CDR3 is CSVVGGPRTYEQYF. The CDR3 DNA is TGCAGCGTTGTGGGGGGGCCTAGGACCTACGAGCAGTACTTC.

The chain is built from TRBV28 and TRBJ2-4; unclear D gene. Looked up from germline, CDR1 is MDHEN and CDR2 is SYDVKM. The CDR3 has 12 residues. The V end lost 6 bases, the J end lost 5 bases, and 8 bases lay between the germline ends. The CDR3 bases are TGTGCCAGCAGCTTAACAGAAAACATTCAGTACTTC. Translated, it gives CASSLTENIQYF.

V and J are TRBV2 and TRBJ2-1; D not resolved. The CDR3 covers 14 residues. With 7 bases removed from V and 3 bases from J, the gap between germline ends came to 13 bases. From germline, CDR1 is SNHLY and CDR2 FYNNEI. CDR3: CASNGVKGYNEQFF. CDR3 sequence (DNA): TGTGCCAGCAACGGCGTCAAGGGCTACAATGAGCAGTTCTTC. The full variable domain, rest sourced from reference TRBV2 and TRBJ2-1, is EPEVTQTPSHQVTQMGQEVILRCVPISNHLYFYWYRQILGQKVEFLVSFYNNEISEKSEIFDDQFSVERPDGSNFTLKIRSTKLEDSAMYFCASNGVKGYNEQFFGPGTRLTVL.

The chain carries TRBV20-1 and TRBJ2-7, with TRBD2 matching over 9 bases. From germline, CDR1 is DFQATT and CDR2 SNEGSKA (reference sequence). The CDR3 has 16 residues. V lost 0 bases and J lost 3; bases outside the gene matches: 9. As DNA, the CDR3 is TGCAGTGCTAGAGACCGTGTGACTAGCGGCCTCTACGAGCAGTACTTC. It yields the protein CSARDRVTSGLYEQYF.

This clonotype turned up a few times. The chain employs TRBV6-5 and TRBJ2-2, with TRBD1 identical over 9 bases. Germline V gives CDR1 MNHEY, CDR2 SVGAGI. Germline trimming cut 2 bases from V and 1 base from J; bases unmatched to any gene: 5. CDR3 length equals 17 residues. DNA of the CDR3: TGTGCCAGCAGTTACCGGACAGGGGTCATGAACACCGGGGAGCTGTTTTTT. This sequence encodes CASSYRTGVMNTGELFF.

The table lists this clonotype with many counts. The chain recombines TRBV7-9 with TRBJ1-2, with no clear D. Germline V gene sequence: CDR1 SEHNR, CDR2 FQNEAQ (reference sequence). There are 14 residues in the CDR3. V gave up 6 bases and J gave up 2 bases, with 13 bases separating them. CDR3 residues: CASRHGEANYGYTF. The CDR3 DNA reads TGTGCCAGCAGACACGGGGAAGCAAACTATGGCTACACCTTC.

This clonotype was counted only a few times. The chain couples TRBV7-2 to TRBJ1-6; D not resolved. Trimming stripped 5 bases from V and 7 bases from J, with 9 bases between. The CDR3 consists of 13 residues. Germline values: CDR1 SGHTA, CDR2 FQGNSA. CDR3 bases: TGTGCCAGCAGCACTAGAAACAATTCACCCCTCCACTTT. Translated: CASSTRNNSPLHF.

The rearrangement uses TRBV4-3 and TRBJ2-1; D unclear. With 3 bases removed from V and 8 bases from J, the gap between germline ends came to 11 bases. This CDR3 contains 13 residues. Germline assignment: CDR1 LGHNA and CDR2 YSLEER. The CDR3 nucleotides are TGCGCCAGCAGCCAGAGTAATAGGGATGAGCAGTTCTTC. As protein: CASSQSNRDEQFF.

This clonotype was recorded at least ten times. At one boundary the junction diverges from the germline segment, which might be a read error. The chain has TRBV7-2 and TRBJ2-7; D perhaps matches TRBD1 (7 bases). The germline CDR1 and CDR2 sequences are SGHTA and FQGNSA. The CDR3 covers 15 residues. CDR3 nucleotide sequence: TGCGCCAGCAGCTTGGTTTCAGGGGGGACCTACGAGCAGTACTTC. This translates into CASSLVSGGTYEQYF.

This rearrangement joins TRBV28 to TRBJ1-6; 7 nucleotides agree with TRBD1. CDR3 length equals 15 residues. Germline CDR1 reads MDHEN; CDR2 reads SYDVKM. With V trimmed by 9 bases and J by 4 bases, 9 bases remained unmatched. The chain's CDR3 is CARKTPGQYNSPLHF. CDR3 DNA: TGTGCCAGGAAGACACCGGGACAGTATAATTCACCCCTCCACTTT.

This clonotype was seen a few times. The chain links TRBV20-1 to TRBJ2-7; 10 nucleotides line up with TRBD1. The CDR3 has 13 residues. The V gene's germline CDR1 is DFQATT and CDR2 SNEGSKA (reference sequence). After removal of 4 bases from V and 6 bases from J, the junction contained 6 bases not matched to a gene. DNA for the CDR3: TGCAGTGCTACGAACCGGGACAGGGGCGAGCAGTACTTC. As protein: CSATNRDRGEQYF.

In this sample, this clonotype turned up once. This sequence joins TRBV5-1 and TRBJ2-3; 7 nucleotides line up with TRBD2. Germline V gene sequence: CDR1 SGHRS, CDR2 YFSETQ. Unmatched junction bases numbered 6, after V lost 0 bases and J lost 5 bases. The CDR3 has 15 amino acids. CDR3: CASSLAGGSGDTQYF. CDR3 DNA: TGCGCCAGCAGCTTGGCCGGGGGGTCAGGAGATACGCAGTATTTT. The full variable domain, its missing parts supplied by reference TRBV5-1 and TRBJ2-3, is KAGVTQTPRYLIKTRGQQVTLSCSPISGHRSVSWYQQTPGQGLQFLFEYFSETQRNKGNFPGRFSGRQFSNSRSEMNVSTLELGDSALYLCASSLAGGSGDTQYFGPGTRLTVL.